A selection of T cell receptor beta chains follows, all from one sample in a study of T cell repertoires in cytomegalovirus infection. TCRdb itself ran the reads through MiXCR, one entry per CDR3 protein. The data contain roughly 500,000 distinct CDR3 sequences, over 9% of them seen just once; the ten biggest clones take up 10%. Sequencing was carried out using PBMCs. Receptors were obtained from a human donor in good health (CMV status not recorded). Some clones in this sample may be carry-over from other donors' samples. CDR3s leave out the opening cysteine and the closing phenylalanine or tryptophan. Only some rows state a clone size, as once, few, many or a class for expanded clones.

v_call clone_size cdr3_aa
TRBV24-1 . ATSDPGRGTDTQY
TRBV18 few ASSPSRDSNQPQH
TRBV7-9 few ASSLAFRADTQY
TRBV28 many ASTLQGAPGTGELF
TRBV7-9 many ASILGTGGSYEQY
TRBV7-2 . ASSFHTGDANYGYT
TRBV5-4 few ASSPTRGSSYEQY
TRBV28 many ASIPSLGGRGNEQF
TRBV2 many ASRAAPTDNSPLH
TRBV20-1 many SVPENTEAF
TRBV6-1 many ASSEDRDTGELF
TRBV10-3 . AISADSGNTIY
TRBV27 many ASSPTSTGTNTEAF
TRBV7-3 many ASSSLAGSSRDTQY
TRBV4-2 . ASSQDHGRGIEQY
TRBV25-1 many ASSEPGNEKLF
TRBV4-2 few ASSQDKGPAYEQY
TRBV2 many ASSWVTPDQPQH
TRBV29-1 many SVGENYGYT
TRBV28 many ASSSQGGGSYNEQF
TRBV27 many ASSSPGTGVTDTQY
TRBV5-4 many ASRGIDSTDTQY
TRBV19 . AASQYSPFEAF
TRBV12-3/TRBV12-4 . ASSLAPPQPQH
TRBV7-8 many ASSLARTTEAF
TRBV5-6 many ASSLEGSLAGGLYNEQF
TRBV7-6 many ASSFPRGQRTGELF
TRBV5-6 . ASSFGGGNNSPLH
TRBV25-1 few ATSDRAGTEAF
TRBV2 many ASLADSNTEAF
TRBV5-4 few ASSLEGLYGYT
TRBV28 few ASTSYSELAGVPYNEQF
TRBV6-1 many ASKEAGDEKLF
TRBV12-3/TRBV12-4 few ASRLQSSGANVLT
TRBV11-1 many ASSPRDRGRTDTQY
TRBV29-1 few SAAEGYSGNTIY
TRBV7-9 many ASSPPTGTAVTGELF
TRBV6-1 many ASSSYSGRVWNEQY
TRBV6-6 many ASKGITDTQY